This TCR beta chain was identified during a study of cytomegalovirus exposure and HLA in healthy donors. Profiling relied on immunoSEQ multiplex PCR, and the TCRdb table lists in-frame clones only, not all of them. This sample carries about 56,000 clones, 80% to 95% of them seen once, and the ten largest clones take roughly 5.8%. Trimming cost V 5 bases and J 7 bases; bases outside gene matches: 3. The germline CDR1 and CDR2 sequences are ENHRY and SYGVKD. The CDR3 spans 12 residues. This TCR was recovered from a woman between 18 and 30 years old in good health and CMV-seronegative. V and J are TRBV10-3 and TRBJ1-1; TRBD1 aligns across 8 bases. Sample: PBMCs. CDR3 coding DNA: TGTGCCATCAGTCTGGACAGGGATGAAGCTTTCTTT. Translated, it gives CAISLDRDEAFF.